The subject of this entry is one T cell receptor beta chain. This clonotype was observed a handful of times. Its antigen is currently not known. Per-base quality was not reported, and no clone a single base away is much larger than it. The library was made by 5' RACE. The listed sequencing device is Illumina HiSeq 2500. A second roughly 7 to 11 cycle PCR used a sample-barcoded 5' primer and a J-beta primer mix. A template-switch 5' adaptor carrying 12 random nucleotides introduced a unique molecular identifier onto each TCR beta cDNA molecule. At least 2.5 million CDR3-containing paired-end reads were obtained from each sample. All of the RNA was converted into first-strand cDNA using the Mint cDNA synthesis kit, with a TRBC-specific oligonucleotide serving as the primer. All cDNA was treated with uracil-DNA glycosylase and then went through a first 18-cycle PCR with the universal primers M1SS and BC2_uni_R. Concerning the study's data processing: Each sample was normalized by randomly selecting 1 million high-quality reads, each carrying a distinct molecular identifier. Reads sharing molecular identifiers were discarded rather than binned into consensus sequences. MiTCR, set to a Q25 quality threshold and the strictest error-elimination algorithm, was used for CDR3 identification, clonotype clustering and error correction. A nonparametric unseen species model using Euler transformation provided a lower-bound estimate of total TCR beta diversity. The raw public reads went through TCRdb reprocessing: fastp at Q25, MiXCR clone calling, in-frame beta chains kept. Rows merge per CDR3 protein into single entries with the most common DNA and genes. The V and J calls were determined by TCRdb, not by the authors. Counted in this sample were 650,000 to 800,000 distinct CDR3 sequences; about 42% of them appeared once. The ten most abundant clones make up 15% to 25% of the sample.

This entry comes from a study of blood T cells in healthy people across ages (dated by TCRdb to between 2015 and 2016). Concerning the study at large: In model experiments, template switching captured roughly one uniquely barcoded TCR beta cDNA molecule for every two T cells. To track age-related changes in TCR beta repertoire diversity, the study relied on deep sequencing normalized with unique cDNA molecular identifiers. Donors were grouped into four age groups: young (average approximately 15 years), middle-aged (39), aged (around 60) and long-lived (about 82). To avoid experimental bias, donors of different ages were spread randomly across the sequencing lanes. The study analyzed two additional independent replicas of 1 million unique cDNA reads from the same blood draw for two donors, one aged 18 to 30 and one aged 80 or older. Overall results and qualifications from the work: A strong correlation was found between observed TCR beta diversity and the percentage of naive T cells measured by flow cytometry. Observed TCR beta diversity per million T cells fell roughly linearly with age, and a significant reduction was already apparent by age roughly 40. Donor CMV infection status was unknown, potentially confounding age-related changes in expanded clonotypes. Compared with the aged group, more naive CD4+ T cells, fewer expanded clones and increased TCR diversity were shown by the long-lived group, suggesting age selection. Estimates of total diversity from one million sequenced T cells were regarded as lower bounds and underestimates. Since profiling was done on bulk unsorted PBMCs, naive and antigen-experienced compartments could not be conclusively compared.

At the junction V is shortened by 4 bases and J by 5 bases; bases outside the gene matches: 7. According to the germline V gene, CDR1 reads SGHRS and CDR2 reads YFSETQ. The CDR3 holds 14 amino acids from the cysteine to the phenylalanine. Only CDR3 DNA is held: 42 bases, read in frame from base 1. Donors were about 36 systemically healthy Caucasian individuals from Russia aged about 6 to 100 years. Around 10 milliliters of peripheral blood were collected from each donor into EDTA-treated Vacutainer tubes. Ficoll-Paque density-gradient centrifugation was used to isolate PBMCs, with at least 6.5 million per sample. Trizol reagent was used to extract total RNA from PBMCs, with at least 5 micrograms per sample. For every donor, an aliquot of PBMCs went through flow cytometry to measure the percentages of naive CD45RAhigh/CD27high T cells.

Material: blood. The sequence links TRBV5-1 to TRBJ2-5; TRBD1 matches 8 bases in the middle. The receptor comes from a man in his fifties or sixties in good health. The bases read TGCGCCAGCAGCAACGGACAGGGCCGGGAGACCCAGTACTTC. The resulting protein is CASSNGQGRETQYF.